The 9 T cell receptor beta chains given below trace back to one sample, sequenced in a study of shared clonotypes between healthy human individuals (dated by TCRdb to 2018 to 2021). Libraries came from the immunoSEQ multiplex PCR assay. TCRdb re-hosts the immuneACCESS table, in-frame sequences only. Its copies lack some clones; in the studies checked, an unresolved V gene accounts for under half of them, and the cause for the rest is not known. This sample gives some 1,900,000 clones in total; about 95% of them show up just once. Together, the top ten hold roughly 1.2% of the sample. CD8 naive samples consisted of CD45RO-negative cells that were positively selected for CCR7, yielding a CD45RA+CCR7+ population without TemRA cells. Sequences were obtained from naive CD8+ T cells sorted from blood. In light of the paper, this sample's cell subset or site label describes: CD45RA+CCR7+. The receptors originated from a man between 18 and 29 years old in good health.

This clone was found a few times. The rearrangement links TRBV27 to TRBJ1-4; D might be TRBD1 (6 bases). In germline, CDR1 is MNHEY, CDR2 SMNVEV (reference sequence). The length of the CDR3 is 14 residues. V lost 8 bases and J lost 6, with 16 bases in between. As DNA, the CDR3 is TGTGCCAGCGGTTCGGGGACAATAGATGAAAAACTGTTTTTT. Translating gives CASGSGTIDEKLFF.

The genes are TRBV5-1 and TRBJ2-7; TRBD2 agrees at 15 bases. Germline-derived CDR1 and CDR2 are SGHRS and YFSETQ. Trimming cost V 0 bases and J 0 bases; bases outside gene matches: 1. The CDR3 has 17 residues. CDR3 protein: CASSLEGLAGGSYEQYF. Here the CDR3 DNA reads TGCGCCAGCAGCTTGGAGGGACTAGCGGGAGGCTCCTACGAGCAGTACTTC.

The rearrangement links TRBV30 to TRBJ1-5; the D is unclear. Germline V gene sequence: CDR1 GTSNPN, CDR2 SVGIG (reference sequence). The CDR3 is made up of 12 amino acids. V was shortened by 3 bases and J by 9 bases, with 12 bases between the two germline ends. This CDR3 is CAWSLDSLPQHF. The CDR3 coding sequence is TGTGCCTGGAGCCTGGACTCACTGCCCCAGCATTTT. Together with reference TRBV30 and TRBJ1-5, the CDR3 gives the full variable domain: SQTIHQWPATLVQPVGSPLSLECTVEGTSNPNLYWYRQAAGRGLQLLFYSVGIGQISSEVPQNLSASRPQDRQFILSSKKLLLSDSGFYLCAWSLDSLPQHFGDGTRLSIL.

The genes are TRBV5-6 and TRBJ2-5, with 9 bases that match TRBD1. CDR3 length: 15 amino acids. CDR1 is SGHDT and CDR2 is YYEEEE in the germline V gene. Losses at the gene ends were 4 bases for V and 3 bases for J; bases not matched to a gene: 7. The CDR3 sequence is CASSPYRDREETQYF. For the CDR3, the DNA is TGTGCCAGCAGCCCGTACCGGGACAGGGAAGAGACCCAGTACTTC.

CDR3 loop: CASGLQGFNEKLFF. The DNA of the CDR3 is TGCGCCAGCGGCCTACAGGGTTTTAACGAAAAACTGTTTTTT. The V gene is TRBV5-1, the J gene TRBJ1-4; tentatively, D is TRBD1 (6 bases). Trimming cost V 7 bases and J 8 bases, with 18 bases left between them. The CDR3 is 14 amino acids. Germline loops: CDR1 SGHRS, CDR2 YFSETQ.

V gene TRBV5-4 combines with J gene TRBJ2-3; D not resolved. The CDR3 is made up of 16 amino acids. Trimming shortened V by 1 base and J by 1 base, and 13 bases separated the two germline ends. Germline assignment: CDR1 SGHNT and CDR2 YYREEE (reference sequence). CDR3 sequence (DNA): TGTGCCAGCAGCTTGTTGGCCATGAGCGGCACAGATACGCAGTATTTT. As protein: CASSLLAMSGTDTQYF.

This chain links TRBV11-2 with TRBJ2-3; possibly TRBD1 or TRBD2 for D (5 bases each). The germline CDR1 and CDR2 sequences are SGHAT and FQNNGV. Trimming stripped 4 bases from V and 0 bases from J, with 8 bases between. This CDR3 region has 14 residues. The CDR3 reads CASSWDGSTDTQYF. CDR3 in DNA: TGTGCCAGCAGCTGGGACGGGAGCACAGATACGCAGTATTTT. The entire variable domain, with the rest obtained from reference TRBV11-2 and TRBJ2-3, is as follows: EAGVAQSPRYKIIEKRQSVAFWCNPISGHATLYWYQQILGQGPKLLIQFQNNGVVDDSQLPKDRFSAERLKGVDSTLKIQPAKLEDSAVYLCASSWDGSTDTQYFGPGTRLTVL.

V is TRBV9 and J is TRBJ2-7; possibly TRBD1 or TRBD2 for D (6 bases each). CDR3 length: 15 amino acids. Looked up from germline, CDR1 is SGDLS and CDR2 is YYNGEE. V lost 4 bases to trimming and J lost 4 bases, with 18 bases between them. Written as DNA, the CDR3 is TGTGCCAGCAGCTCAGGGGCGGCGGGATTTTACGAGCAGTACTTC. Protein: CASSSGAAGFYEQYF. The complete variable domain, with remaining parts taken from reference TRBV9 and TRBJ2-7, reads DSGVTQTPKHLITATGQRVTLRCSPRSGDLSVYWYQQSLDQGLQFLIQYYNGEERAKGNILERFSAQQFPDLHSELNLSSLELGDSALYFCASSSGAAGFYEQYFGPGTRLTVT.

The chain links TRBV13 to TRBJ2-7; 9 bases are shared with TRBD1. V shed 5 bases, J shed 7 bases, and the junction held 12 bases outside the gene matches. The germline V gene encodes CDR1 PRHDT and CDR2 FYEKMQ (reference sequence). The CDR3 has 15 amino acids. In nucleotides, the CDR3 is TGTGCCAGCAGCCATCGGACAGGGGCCCTACTGGAGCAGTACTTC. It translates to CASSHRTGALLEQYF.